This T cell receptor beta chain was identified during a study of blood T cell repertoires in COVID-19. Germline trimming cut 2 bases from V and 6 bases from J; bases unmatched to any gene: 10. The CDR3 length is 15 residues. Germline lookup yields CDR1 GTSNPN and CDR2 SVGIG (reference sequence). Sequenced by immunoSEQ multiplex PCR; TCRdb stores in-frame clones only, minus some. The sample lists about 230,000 clones; more than 80% were seen once. This clone was detected a few times. The rearrangement links TRBV30 to TRBJ1-5, with 7 nucleotides matching TRBD1. This clonotype was sampled from a woman aged 25 to 39 with COVID-19, enrolled during active disease. Source material: peripheral blood. This CDR3 reads CAWSWGTEGGQPQHF. CDR3 nucleotides: TGTGCCTGGAGTTGGGGGACAGAAGGAGGTCAGCCCCAGCATTTT.